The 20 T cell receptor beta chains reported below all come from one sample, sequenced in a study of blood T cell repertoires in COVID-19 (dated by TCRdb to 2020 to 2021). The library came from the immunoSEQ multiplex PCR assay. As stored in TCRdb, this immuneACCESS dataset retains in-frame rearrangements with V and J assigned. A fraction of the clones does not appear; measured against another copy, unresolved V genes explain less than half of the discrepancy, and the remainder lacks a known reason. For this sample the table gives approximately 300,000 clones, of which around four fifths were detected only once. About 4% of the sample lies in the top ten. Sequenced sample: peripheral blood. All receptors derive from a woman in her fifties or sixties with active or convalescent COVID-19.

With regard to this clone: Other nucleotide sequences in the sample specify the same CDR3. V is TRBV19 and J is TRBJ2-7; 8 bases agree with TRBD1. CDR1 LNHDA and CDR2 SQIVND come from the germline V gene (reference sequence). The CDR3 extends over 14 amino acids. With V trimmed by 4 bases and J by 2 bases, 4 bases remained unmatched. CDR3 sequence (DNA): TGTGCCAGTAGTAATACAGGGGGGACCTACGAGCAGTACTTC. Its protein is CASSNTGGTYEQYF.

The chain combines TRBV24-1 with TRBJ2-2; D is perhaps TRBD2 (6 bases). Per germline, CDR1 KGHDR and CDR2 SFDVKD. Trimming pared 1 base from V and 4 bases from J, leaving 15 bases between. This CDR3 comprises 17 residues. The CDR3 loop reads CATSDLSGSGLTGELFF. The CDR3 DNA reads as TGTGCCACCAGTGATTTAAGCGGTAGCGGTCTCACCGGGGAGCTGTTTTTT.

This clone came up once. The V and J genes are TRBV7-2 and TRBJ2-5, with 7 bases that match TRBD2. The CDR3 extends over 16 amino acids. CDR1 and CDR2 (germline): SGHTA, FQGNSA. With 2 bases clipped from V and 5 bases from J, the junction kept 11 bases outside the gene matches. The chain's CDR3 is CASSLIRAGRWETQYF. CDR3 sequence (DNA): TGTGCCAGCAGCTTAATAAGAGCGGGAAGATGGGAGACCCAGTACTTC.

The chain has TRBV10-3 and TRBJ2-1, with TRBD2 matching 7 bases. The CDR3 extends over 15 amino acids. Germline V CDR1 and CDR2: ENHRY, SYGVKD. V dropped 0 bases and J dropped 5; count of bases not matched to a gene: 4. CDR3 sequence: CAISESGLADNEQFF. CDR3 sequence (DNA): TGTGCCATCAGTGAGTCGGGCCTAGCGGACAATGAGCAGTTCTTC.

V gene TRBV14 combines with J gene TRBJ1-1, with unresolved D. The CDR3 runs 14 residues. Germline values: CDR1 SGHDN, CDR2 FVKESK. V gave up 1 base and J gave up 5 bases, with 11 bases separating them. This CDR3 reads CASSQVVAYTEAFF. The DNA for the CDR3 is TGTGCCAGCAGCCAAGTAGTAGCATATACTGAAGCTTTCTTT.

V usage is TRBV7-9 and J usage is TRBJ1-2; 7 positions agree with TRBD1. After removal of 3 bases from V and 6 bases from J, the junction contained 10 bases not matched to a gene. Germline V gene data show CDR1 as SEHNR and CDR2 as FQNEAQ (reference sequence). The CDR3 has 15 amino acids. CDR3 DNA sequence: TGTGCCAGCAGCTTGGGGACAGCCCCCGCCGATGGCTACACCTTC. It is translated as CASSLGTAPADGYTF. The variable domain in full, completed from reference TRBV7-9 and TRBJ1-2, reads DTGVSQNPRHKITKRGQNVTFRCDPISEHNRLYWYRQTLGQGPEFLTYFQNEAQLEKSRLLSDRFSAERPKGSFSTLEIQRTEQGDSAMYLCASSLGTAPADGYTFGSGTRLTVV.

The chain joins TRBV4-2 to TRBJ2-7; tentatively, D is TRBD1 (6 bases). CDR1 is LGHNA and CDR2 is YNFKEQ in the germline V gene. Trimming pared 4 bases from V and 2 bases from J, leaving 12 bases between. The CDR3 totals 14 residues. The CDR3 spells CASSLLQGTYEQYF. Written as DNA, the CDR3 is TGTGCCAGCAGCCTCCTACAGGGTACCTACGAGCAGTACTTC.

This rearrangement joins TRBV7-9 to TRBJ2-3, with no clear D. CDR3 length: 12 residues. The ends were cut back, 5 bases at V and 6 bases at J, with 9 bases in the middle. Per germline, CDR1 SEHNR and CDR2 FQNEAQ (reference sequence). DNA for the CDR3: TGTGCCAGCAGCACCCGTGAGGATACGCAGTATTTT. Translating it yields CASSTREDTQYF.

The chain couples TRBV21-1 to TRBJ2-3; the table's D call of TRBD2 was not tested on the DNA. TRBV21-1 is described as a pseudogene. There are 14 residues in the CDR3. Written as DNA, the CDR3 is TGTGCCAGCAGCAGGGCGGGAGACAGGGATACGCAGTATTTT. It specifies CASSRAGDRDTQYF.

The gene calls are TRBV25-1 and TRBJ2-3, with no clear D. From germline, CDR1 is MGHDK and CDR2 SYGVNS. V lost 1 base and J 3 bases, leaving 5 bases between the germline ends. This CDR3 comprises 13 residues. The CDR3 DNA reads TGTGCCAGCAGTGAATCGAGGACAGATACGCAGTATTTT. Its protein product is CASSESRTDTQYF.

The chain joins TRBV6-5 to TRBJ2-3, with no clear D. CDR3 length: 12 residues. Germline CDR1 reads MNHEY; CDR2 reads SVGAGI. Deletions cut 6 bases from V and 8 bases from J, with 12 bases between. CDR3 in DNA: TGTGCCAGCAGCAGCTTGTCGGGTACGCAGTATTTT. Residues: CASSSLSGTQYF.

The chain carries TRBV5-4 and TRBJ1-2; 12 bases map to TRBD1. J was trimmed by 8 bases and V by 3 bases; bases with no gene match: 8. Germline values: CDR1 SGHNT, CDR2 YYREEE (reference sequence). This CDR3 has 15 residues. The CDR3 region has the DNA TGTGCCAGCAGCTCACCCCCGGGACAGGGGGCGGGCTACACCTTC. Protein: CASSSPPGQGAGYTF.

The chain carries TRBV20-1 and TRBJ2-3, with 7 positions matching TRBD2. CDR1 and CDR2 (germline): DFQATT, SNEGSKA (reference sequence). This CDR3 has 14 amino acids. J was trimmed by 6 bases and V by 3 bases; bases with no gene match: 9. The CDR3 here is CSASWRERSDTQYF. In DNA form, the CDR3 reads TGCAGTGCTAGTTGGCGGGAGCGAAGTGATACGCAGTATTTT.

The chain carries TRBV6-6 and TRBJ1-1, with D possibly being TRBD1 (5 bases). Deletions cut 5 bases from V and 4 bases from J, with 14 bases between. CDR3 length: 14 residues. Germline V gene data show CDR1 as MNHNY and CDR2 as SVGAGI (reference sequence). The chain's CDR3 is CASSRLGGTTEAFF. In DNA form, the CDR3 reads TGTGCCAGCAGTCGACTTGGAGGGACCACTGAAGCTTTCTTT.

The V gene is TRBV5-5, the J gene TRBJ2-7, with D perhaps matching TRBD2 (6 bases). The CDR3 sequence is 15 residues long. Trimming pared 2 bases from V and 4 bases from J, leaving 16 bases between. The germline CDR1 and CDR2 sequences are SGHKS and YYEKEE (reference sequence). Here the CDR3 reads CASSFGGLGGYEQYF. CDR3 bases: TGTGCCAGCAGCTTTGGTGGGTTGGGAGGTTACGAGCAGTACTTC.

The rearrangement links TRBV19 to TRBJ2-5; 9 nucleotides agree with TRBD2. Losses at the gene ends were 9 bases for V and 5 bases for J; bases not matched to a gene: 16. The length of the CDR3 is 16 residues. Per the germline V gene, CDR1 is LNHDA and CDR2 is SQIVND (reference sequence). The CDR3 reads CASSAGAGGFRETQYF. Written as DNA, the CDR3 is TGTGCCAGCAGCGCAGGAGCGGGAGGATTCCGGGAGACCCAGTACTTC.

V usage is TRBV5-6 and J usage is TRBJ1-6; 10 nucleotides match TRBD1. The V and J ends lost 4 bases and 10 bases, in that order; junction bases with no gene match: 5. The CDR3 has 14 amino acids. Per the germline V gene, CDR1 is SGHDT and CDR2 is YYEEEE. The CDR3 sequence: CASSPDRGLSPLHF. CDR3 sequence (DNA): TGTGCCAGCAGCCCAGACAGGGGGCTCTCACCCCTCCACTTT.

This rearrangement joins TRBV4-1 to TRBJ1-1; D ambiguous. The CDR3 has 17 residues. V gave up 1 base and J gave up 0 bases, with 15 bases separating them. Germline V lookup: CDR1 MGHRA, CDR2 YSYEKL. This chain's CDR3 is CASSQVMPATMNTEAFF. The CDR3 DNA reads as TGCGCCAGCAGCCAAGTGATGCCAGCAACTATGAACACTGAAGCTTTCTTT.

CDR3 region: CASSKGQGAQAYGYTF. DNA of the CDR3: TGTGCCAGCAGCAAAGGACAGGGGGCGCAGGCCTATGGCTACACCTTC. The chain employs TRBV21-1 and TRBJ1-2; the table's D gene call, TRBD1, was not cross checked with the DNA. TRBV21-1 is recorded as a pseudogene. This CDR3 is built from 16 residues.

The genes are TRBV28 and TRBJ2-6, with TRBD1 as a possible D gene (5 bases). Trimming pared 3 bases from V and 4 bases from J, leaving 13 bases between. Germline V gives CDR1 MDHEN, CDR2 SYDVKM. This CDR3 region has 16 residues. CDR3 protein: CASSLPGSAGANVLTF. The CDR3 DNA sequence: TGTGCCAGCAGTTTGCCAGGGTCAGCCGGGGCCAACGTCCTGACTTTC.